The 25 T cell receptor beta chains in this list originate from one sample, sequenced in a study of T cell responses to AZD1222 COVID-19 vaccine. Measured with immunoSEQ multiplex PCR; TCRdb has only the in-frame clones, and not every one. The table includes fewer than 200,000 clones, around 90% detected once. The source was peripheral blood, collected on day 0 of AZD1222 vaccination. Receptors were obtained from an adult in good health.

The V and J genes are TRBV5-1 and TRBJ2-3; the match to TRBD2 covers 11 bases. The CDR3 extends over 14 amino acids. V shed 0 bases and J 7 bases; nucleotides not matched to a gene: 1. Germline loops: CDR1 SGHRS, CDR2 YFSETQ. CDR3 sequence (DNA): TGCGCCAGCAGCTTGGGACTAGCGGGGAATACGCAGTATTTT. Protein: CASSLGLAGNTQYF.

The chain's CDR3 is CASSTTGSGNTIYF. CDR3 coding DNA: TGTGCCAGCAGCACGACAGGGTCTGGAAACACCATATATTTT. V usage is TRBV28 and J usage is TRBJ1-3, with 7 bases identical to TRBD1. CDR3 length equals 14 residues. Germline CDR1 MDHEN, CDR2 SYDVKM. The J segment lost 1 base and the V segment lost 6 bases, leaving 3 bases of the junction unmatched.

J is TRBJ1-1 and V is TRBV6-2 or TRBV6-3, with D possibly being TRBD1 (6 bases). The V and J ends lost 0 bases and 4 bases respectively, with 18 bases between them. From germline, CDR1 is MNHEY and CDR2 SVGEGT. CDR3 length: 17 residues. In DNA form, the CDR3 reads TGTGCCAGCAGTTACTCGACGGGGGCGGGGGAGACCACTGAAGCTTTCTTT. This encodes CASSYSTGAGETTEAFF.

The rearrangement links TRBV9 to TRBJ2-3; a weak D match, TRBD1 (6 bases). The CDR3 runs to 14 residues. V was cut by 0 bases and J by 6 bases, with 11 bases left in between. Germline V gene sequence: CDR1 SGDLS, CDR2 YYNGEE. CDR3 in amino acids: CASSVAQGRDTQYF. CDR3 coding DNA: TGTGCCAGCAGCGTAGCACAGGGTAGGGATACGCAGTATTTT.

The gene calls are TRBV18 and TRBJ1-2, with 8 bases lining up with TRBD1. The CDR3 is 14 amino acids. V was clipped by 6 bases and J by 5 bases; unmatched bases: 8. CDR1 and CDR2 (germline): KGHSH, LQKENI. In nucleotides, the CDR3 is TGTGCCAGCTCCCCCGGACAGGGCGGGTATGGCTACACCTTC. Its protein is CASSPGQGGYGYTF.

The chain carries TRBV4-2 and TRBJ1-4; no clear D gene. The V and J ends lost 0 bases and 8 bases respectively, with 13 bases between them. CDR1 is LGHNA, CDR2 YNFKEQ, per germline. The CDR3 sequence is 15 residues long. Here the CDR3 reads CASSQDEGVGEKLFF. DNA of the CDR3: TGTGCCAGCAGCCAAGATGAGGGTGTGGGGGAAAAACTGTTTTTT.

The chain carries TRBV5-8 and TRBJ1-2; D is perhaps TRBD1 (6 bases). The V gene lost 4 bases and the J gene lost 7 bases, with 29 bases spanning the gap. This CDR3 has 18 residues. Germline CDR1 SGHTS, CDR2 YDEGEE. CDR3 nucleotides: TGTGCCAGCAGCCGCCCTGTTTCAACAGGGACCCCACTGAGTGGCTACACCTTC. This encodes CASSRPVSTGTPLSGYTF.

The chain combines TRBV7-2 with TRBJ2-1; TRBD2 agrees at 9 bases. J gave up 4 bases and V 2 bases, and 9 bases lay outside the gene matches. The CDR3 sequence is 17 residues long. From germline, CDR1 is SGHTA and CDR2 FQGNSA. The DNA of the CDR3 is TGTGCCAGCAGCTTACCGAGGCTAGCGGGGAGGTACAATGAGCAGTTCTTC. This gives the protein CASSLPRLAGRYNEQFF.

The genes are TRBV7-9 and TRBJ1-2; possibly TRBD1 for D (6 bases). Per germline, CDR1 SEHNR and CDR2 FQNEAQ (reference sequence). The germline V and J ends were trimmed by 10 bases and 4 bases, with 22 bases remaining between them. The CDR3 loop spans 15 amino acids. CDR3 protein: CATTPRGRETYGYTF. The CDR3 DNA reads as TGTGCCACAACCCCTCGGGGGCGCGAAACCTATGGCTACACCTTC.

Written as DNA, the CDR3 is TGTGCCAGTAGCAATAAAGGGTGGCAGGGTTCCTACGAGCAGTACTTC. It encodes CASSNKGWQGSYEQYF. This chain links TRBV19 with TRBJ2-7, with a weak D call TRBD1 (5 bases). CDR3 length equals 16 residues. Germline loops: CDR1 LNHDA, CDR2 SQIVND (reference sequence). Trimming took 6 bases from V and 1 from J, leaving 19 bases between them.

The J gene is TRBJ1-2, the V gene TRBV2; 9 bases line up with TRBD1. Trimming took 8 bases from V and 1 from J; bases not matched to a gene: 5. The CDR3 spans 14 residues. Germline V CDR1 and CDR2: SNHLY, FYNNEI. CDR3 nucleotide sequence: TGTGCCAGCCACCGGGACAGGGTTAACTATGGCTACACCTTC. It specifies CASHRDRVNYGYTF. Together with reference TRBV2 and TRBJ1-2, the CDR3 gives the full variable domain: EPEVTQTPSHQVTQMGQEVILRCVPISNHLYFYWYRQILGQKVEFLVSFYNNEISEKSEIFDDQFSVERPDGSNFTLKIRSTKLEDSAMYFCASHRDRVNYGYTFGSGTRLTVV.

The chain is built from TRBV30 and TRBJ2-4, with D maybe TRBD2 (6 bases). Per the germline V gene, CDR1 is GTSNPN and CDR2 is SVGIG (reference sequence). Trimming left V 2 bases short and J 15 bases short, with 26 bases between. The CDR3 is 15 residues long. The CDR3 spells CAWSRDLGGALRPYF. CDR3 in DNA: TGTGCCTGGAGTCGGGATTTAGGCGGGGCCCTCCGCCCGTACTTC.

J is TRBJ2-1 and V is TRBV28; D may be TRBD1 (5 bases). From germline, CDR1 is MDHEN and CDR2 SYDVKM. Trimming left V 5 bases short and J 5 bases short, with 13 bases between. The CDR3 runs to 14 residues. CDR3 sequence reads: CASSLDSFNNEQFF. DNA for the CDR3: TGTGCCAGCAGTCTCGACAGCTTCAACAATGAGCAGTTCTTC.

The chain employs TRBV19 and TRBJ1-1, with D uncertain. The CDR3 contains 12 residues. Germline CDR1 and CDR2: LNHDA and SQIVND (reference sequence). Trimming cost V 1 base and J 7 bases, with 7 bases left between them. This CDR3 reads CASSIGQNEAFF. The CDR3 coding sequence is TGTGCCAGTAGTATAGGTCAGAATGAAGCTTTCTTT. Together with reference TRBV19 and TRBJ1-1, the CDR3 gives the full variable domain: DGGITQSPKYLFRKEGQNVTLSCEQNLNHDAMYWYRQDPGQGLRLIYYSQIVNDFQKGDIAEGYSVSREKKESFPLTVTSAQKNPTAFYLCASSIGQNEAFFGQGTRLTVV.

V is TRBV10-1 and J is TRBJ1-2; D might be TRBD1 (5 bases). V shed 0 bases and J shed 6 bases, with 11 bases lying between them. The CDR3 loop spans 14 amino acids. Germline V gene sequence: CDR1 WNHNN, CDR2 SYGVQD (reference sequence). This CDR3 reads CASSESGQDHGYTF. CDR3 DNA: TGCGCCAGCAGTGAGTCGGGGCAGGACCATGGCTACACCTTC.

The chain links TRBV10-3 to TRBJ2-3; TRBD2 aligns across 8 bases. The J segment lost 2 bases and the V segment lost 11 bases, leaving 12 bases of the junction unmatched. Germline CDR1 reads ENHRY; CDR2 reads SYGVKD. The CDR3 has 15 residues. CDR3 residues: CAVSTAGDNTDTQYF. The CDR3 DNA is TGTGCCGTCTCAACAGCGGGGGATAACACAGATACGCAGTATTTT.

CDR3 nucleotides: TGTGCCAGTAGTGGGCAGGACTATGGCTACACCTTC. Its protein product is CASSGQDYGYTF. The chain joins TRBV19 to TRBJ1-2; D is uncertain. The CDR3 runs to 12 residues. Per the germline V gene, CDR1 is LNHDA and CDR2 is SQIVND (reference sequence). V was clipped by 5 bases and J by 3 bases, with 7 bases between them.

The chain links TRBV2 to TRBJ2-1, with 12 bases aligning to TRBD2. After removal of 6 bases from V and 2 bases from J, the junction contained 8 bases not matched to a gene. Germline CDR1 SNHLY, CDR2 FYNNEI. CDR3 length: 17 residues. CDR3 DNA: TGTGCCAGCAGCCCAGCCCTAGCGGGAGGGCCCTACAATGAGCAGTTCTTC. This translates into CASSPALAGGPYNEQFF.

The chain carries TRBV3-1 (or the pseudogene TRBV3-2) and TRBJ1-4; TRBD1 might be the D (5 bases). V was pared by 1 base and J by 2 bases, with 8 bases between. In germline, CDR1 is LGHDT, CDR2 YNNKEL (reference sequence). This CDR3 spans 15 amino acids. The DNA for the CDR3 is TGTGCCAGCAGCCAAGTAAGACAGACTAATGAAAAACTGTTTTTT. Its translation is CASSQVRQTNEKLFF.

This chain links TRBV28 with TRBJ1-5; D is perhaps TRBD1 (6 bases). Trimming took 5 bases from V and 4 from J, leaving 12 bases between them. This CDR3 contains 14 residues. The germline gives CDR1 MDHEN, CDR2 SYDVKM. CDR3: CASSTPGDNQPQHF. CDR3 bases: TGTGCCAGCAGTACCCCAGGGGATAATCAGCCCCAGCATTTT.

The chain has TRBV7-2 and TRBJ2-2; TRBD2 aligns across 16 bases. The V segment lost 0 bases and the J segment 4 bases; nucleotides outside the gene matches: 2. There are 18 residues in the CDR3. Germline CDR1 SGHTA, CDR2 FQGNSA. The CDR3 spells CASSLAGLAGGSTGELFF. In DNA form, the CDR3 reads TGTGCCAGCAGCTTAGCGGGACTAGCGGGAGGGAGCACCGGGGAGCTGTTTTTT.

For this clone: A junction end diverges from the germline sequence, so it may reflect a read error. DNA for the CDR3: TGTGCCAGCAGCGCGTCGACAGGGGCGTCCTATGGCTGCACCTTC. Protein sequence: CASSASTGASYGCTF. The chain uses TRBV9 and TRBJ1-2; TRBD1 matches at 8 bases. Germline CDR1 SGDLS, CDR2 YYNGEE. This CDR3 has 15 residues.

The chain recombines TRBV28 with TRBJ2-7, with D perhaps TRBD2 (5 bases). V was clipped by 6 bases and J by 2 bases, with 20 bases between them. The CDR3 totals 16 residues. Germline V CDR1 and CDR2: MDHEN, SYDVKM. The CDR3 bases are TGTGCCAGCAGACCAAGAGGGCTCCCTAGGGCCTACGAGCAGTACTTC. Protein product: CASRPRGLPRAYEQYF.

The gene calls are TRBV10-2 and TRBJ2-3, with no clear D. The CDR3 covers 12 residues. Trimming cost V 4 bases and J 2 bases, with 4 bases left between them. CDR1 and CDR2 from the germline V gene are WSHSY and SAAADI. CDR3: CASSATTDTQYF. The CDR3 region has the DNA TGCGCCAGCAGTGCGACCACAGATACGCAGTATTTT.

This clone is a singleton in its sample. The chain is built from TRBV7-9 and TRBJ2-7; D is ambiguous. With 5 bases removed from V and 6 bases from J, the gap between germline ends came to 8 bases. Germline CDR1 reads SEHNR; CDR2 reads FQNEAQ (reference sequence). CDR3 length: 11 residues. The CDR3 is CASSLKSEQYF. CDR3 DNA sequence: TGTGCCAGCAGCCTAAAAAGCGAGCAGTACTTC.